The TCR beta chain under discussion was sequenced for a study of blood T cell repertoires in COVID-19. Across the whole study: Samples came from the United States, Italy and Spain, spanning acute and convalescent COVID-19. The cDNA or gDNA used as material had been derived from T cells, B-cell-depleted T cells, or PBMCs.

Profiling relied on immunoSEQ multiplex PCR, and the TCRdb table lists in-frame clones only, not all of them. The table lists over 400,000 clones, roughly 85% of them singletons. The CDR3 contains 11 residues. Germline CDR1 is LGHDT and CDR2 is YNNKEL (reference sequence). The sample consisted of peripheral blood. V and J are TRBV3-1 (or the pseudogene TRBV3-2) and TRBJ2-7, with TRBD1 as a possible D gene (6 bases). This TCR came from a human donor in a cohort sampled during active COVID-19. The CDR3 nucleotides are TGTGCCAGCAGCCAGGGGACATATTTGTCAGTG. It yields the protein CASSQGTYLSV.